Below, 21 T cell receptor beta chains from the same sample are listed, as sequenced in a study of blood T cell repertoires in COVID-19. The table came from immunoSEQ multiplex PCR; TCRdb's copy has only in-frame clones and leaves some out. The sample shows just over 650,000 clones, about 87% of them seen only once. Material: peripheral blood. The receptors here all came from a young woman with acute or convalescent COVID-19.

V and J are TRBV15 and TRBJ1-2, with 10 bases identical to TRBD1. This CDR3 contains 16 residues. CDR1 is LNHNV, CDR2 YYDKDF, per germline (reference sequence). V gave up 3 bases and J gave up 7 bases; unmatched junction bases: 11. The CDR3 nucleotides read TGTGCCACCAGCAGGAAAGGGACAGGGGAGAATCTTGGCTACACCTTC. Residues: CATSRKGTGENLGYTF.

This rearrangement joins TRBV10-3 to TRBJ1-1; the match to TRBD1 covers 8 bases. CDR3 length: 16 amino acids. V gave up 6 bases and J gave up 2 bases; unmatched junction bases: 11. The V gene's germline CDR1 is ENHRY and CDR2 SYGVKD. The CDR3 protein is CAIRGTPGTGNTEAFF. In DNA, the CDR3 is TGTGCCATCAGGGGTACGCCCGGGACAGGAAACACTGAAGCTTTCTTT.

Only one count was recorded for this clone. The chain carries TRBV3-1 (or the pseudogene TRBV3-2) and TRBJ1-4, with 7 bases that match TRBD1. The germline gives CDR1 LGHDT, CDR2 YNNKEL (reference sequence). This CDR3 is 16 amino acids long. V gave up 4 bases and J gave up 0 bases; unmatched junction bases: 5. CDR3 amino acids: CASSPGQTTTNEKLFF. The CDR3 nucleotides read TGTGCCAGCAGCCCGGGACAGACTACAACTAATGAAAAACTGTTTTTT.

The genes are TRBV9 and TRBJ1-1; D call uncertain. Germline-derived CDR1 and CDR2 are SGDLS and YYNGEE. V was trimmed by 2 bases and J by 11 bases, leaving 13 bases between them. The CDR3 runs to 12 residues. The CDR3 protein is CASSVSGMNAFF. The CDR3 nucleotides are TGTGCCAGCAGCGTCTCCGGGATGAATGCTTTCTTT.

This clone was seen a handful of times. The chain's CDR3 is CASSGGLSDRLYSYEQYF. The CDR3 DNA follows: TGTGCCAGCAGCGGAGGCCTATCGGACAGGCTCTACTCCTACGAGCAGTACTTC. The gene calls are TRBV21-1 and TRBJ2-7; TRBD1 was called by the table and not checked on the DNA. TRBV21-1 is marked as a pseudogene. This CDR3 is built from 18 residues.

CDR3 DNA sequence: TGTGCCAGCAGTCGACAGGGGGCTCCTGGCTACACCTTC. This encodes CASSRQGAPGYTF. This chain joins TRBV3-1 (or the pseudogene TRBV3-2) and TRBJ1-2; 10 bases agree with TRBD1. Per germline, CDR1 LGHDT and CDR2 YNNKEL (reference sequence). The CDR3 consists of 13 residues. V lost 6 bases and J lost 7; bases outside the gene matches: 5.

The V call is TRBV5-1, the J call TRBJ2-3; tentatively, D is TRBD1 (6 bases). The CDR3 is 14 amino acids. V was shortened by 7 bases and J by 0 bases, with 12 bases between the two germline ends. Germline V gene data show CDR1 as SGHRS and CDR2 as YFSETQ. The CDR3 DNA reads as TGCGCCAGCGGAACGGGACAAAGCACAGATACGCAGTATTTT. Amino acids: CASGTGQSTDTQYF.

The chain recombines TRBV18 with TRBJ1-1; TRBD1 matches at 11 bases. The trim removed 7 bases at V and 8 bases at J, leaving 3 bases unmatched. Looked up from germline, CDR1 is KGHSH and CDR2 is LQKENI. The CDR3 has 12 amino acids. CDR3 bases: TGTGCCAGCTACCGGGACAGGGGGGAAGCTTTCTTT. This sequence encodes CASYRDRGEAFF.

The chain combines TRBV9 with TRBJ1-1; D is possibly TRBD1 (5 bases). The CDR3 totals 13 residues. Germline V CDR1 and CDR2: SGDLS, YYNGEE. Trimming pared 7 bases from V and 5 bases from J, leaving 15 bases between. CDR3 region: CASRRDLYTEAFF. The CDR3 nucleotides are TGTGCCAGCCGCCGGGACTTATATACTGAAGCTTTCTTT.

The V and J genes are TRBV18 and TRBJ2-7, with 9 bases that match TRBD1. V trimming: 3 bases; J trimming: 5 bases; junction bases outside the gene matches: 14. CDR3 length equals 17 residues. Germline V gene sequence: CDR1 KGHSH, CDR2 LQKENI. The CDR3 loop is CASSPNFIRDRDDEQYF. CDR3 bases: TGTGCCAGCTCACCTAATTTCATTCGGGACAGGGACGACGAGCAGTACTTC.

The chain employs TRBV28 and TRBJ1-1, with D possibly being TRBD1 (6 bases). Germline loops: CDR1 MDHEN, CDR2 SYDVKM. V was trimmed by 3 bases and J by 4 bases, leaving 9 bases between them. The CDR3 runs to 13 residues. The CDR3 region has the DNA TGTGCCAGCAGTTTTCTCAGGGGCACTGAAGCTTTCTTT. Translation gives CASSFLRGTEAFF.

The J gene is TRBJ2-6, the V gene TRBV3-1 (or the pseudogene TRBV3-2); TRBD2 matches 9 bases. Trimming cost V 6 bases and J 4 bases; bases outside gene matches: 4. Germline lookup yields CDR1 LGHDT and CDR2 YNNKEL (reference sequence). This CDR3 spans 15 amino acids. CDR3 amino acids: CASSQRGAGANVLTF. CDR3 coding DNA: TGTGCCAGCAGTCAGCGGGGGGCGGGGGCCAACGTCCTGACTTTC.

The chain has TRBV25-1 and TRBJ1-1; 7 bases agree with TRBD1. The CDR3 is 15 amino acids. Germline V CDR1 and CDR2: MGHDK, SYGVNS. The V gene end was trimmed by 1 base and the J gene end by 1 base; junction bases not matched to a gene: 3. In DNA, the CDR3 is TGTGCCAGCAGTGAATTGAACAGGGGGAACACTGAAGCTTTCTTT. It is translated as CASSELNRGNTEAFF.

This clone was recorded once. The chain has TRBV6-6 and TRBJ1-5; weak D call: TRBD1 (5 bases). The CDR3 has 13 residues. Trimming took 7 bases from V and 2 from J, leaving 9 bases between them. Germline-derived CDR1 and CDR2 are MNHNY and SVGAGI (reference sequence). The CDR3 DNA reads TGTGCCAGCAAGACACAGGGCAATCAGCCCCAGCATTTT. Protein product: CASKTQGNQPQHF.

V gene TRBV7-2 combines with J gene TRBJ1-1; a possible D gene is TRBD1 (6 bases). The CDR3 totals 14 residues. Trimming shortened V by 5 bases and J by 5 bases, and 15 bases separated the two germline ends. Germline V gene sequence: CDR1 SGHTA, CDR2 FQGNSA. Written as DNA, the CDR3 is TGTGCCAGCAGCAAACCTTCAGGGGCTACTGAAGCTTTCTTT. Encoded protein: CASSKPSGATEAFF.

CDR3 residues: CASRPGGSNQPQHF. CDR3 DNA: TGTGCCAGCAGACCAGGGGGCAGCAATCAGCCCCAGCATTTT. V gene TRBV6-5 combines with J gene TRBJ1-5; 8 bases fit TRBD1. Trimming at V came to 6 bases and at J to 1 base, leaving 2 bases not matched to a gene. The germline V gene has CDR1 MNHEY and CDR2 SVGAGI. The CDR3 is made up of 14 amino acids.

The chain links TRBV6-5 to TRBJ1-2; D is ambiguous. In germline, CDR1 is MNHEY, CDR2 SVGAGI. The CDR3 sequence is 14 residues long. V dropped 5 bases and J dropped 4 bases, with 14 bases sitting between them. CDR3 sequence reads: CASSPPTGTYGYTF. CDR3 bases: TGTGCCAGCAGTCCCCCGACGGGAACCTATGGCTACACCTTC.

The gene calls are TRBV6-1 and TRBJ1-2, with D tentatively TRBD1 (5 bases). Per the germline V gene, CDR1 is MNHNS and CDR2 is SASEGT. With 3 bases removed from V and 5 bases from J, the gap between germline ends came to 10 bases. This CDR3 is 13 amino acids long. The CDR3 sequence is CASSDSREYGYTF. CDR3 DNA: TGTGCCAGCAGTGACAGCAGGGAATATGGCTACACCTTC.

This sequence joins TRBV14 and TRBJ1-2; 9 bases match TRBD1. The germline CDR1 and CDR2 sequences are SGHDN and FVKESK. The CDR3 has 13 residues. J lost 8 bases, V lost 8 bases, and 9 bases had no gene match. The CDR3 DNA reads as TGTGCCAGCGCTCCGGGACAGGGATGGGGCTACACCTTC. Its protein is CASAPGQGWGYTF. The full variable domain, in which reference TRBV14 and TRBJ1-2 provide the parts outside the CDR3, is EAGVTQFPSHSVIEKGQTVTLRCDPISGHDNLYWYRRVMGKEIKFLLHFVKESKQDESGMPNNRFLAERTGGTYSTLKVQPAELEDSGVYFCASAPGQGWGYTFGSGTRLTVV.

On this clone: At one boundary the junction diverges from the germline segment, which might be a read error. The chain employs TRBV6-6 and TRBJ1-3; 10 bases fit TRBD1. The CDR3 is 16 residues long. Germline lookup yields CDR1 MNHNY and CDR2 SVGAGI (reference sequence). CDR3 bases: TGTGCCAGCAGTCCGCTGACAGGGGGCAAGGGAAACACCGTATATTTT. Protein sequence: CASSPLTGGKGNTVYF.

The genes are TRBV21-1 and TRBJ1-3. TRBV21-1 corresponds to a pseudogene. This CDR3 comprises 14 residues. This CDR3 reads CASSYEVSGNTIYF. CDR3 bases: TGTGCCAGCAGCTACGAGGTCTCTGGAAACACCATATATTTT.